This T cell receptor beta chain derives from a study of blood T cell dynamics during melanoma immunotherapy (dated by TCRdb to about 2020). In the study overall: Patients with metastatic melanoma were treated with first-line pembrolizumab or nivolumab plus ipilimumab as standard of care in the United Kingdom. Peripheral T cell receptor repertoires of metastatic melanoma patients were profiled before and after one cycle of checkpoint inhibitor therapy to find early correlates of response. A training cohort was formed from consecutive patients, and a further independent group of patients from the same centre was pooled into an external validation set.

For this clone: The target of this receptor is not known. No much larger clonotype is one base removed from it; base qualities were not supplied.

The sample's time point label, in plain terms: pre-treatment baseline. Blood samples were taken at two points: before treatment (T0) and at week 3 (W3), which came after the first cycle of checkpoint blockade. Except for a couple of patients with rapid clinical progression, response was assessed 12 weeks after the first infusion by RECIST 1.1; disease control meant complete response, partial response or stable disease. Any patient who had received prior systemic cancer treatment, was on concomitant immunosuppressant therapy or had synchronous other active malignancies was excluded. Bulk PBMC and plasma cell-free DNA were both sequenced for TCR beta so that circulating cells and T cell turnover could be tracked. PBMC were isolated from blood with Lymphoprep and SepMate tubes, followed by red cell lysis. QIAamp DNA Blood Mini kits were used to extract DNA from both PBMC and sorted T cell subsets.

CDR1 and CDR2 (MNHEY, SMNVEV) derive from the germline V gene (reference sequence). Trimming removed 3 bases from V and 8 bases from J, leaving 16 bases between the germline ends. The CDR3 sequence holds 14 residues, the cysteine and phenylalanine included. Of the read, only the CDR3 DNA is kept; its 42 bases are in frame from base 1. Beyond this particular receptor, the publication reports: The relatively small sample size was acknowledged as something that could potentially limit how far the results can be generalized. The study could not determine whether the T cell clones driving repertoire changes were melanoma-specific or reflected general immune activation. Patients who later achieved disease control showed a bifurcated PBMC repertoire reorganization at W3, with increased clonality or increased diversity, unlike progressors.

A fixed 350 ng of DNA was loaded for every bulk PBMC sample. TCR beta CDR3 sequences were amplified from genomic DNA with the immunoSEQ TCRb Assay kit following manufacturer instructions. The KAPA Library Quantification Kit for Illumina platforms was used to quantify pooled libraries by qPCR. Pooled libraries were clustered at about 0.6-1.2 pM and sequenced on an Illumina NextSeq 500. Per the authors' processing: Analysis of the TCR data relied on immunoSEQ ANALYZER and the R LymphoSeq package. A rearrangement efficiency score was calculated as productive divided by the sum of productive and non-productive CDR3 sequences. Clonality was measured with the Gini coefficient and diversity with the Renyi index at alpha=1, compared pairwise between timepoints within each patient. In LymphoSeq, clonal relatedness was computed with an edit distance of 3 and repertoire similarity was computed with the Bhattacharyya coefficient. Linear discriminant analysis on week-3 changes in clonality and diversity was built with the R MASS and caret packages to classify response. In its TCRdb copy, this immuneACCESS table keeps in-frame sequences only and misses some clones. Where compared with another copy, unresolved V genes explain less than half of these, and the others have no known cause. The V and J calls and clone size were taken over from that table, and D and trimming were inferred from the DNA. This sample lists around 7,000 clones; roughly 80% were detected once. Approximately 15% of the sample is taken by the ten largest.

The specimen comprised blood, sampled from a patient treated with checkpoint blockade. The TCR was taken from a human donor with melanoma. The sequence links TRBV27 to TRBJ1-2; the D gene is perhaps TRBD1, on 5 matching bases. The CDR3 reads CASSFGHLREGYTF. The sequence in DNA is TGTGCCAGCAGTTTTGGACACCTGAGGGAAGGCTACACCTTC.